The 31 T cell receptor beta chains below were found in one sample sequenced in a study of blood T cell repertoires in COVID-19. Only in-frame clones appear in the TCRdb table, and some are missing; sequencing was by immunoSEQ multiplex PCR. The sample has approximately 160,000 clones; roughly four fifths are singletons. The specimen sequenced was peripheral blood. These receptors all come from a man in his sixties with active or convalescent COVID-19.

This clone was observed a few times. V usage is TRBV6-5 and J usage is TRBJ2-7; D possibly corresponds to TRBD1 (6 bases). The V and J ends lost 2 bases and 6 bases respectively, with 17 bases between them. Per the germline V gene, CDR1 is MNHEY and CDR2 is SVGAGI. The CDR3 length is 15 residues. The DNA of the CDR3 is TGTGCCAGCAGTTACGGTGGGGGCGGTCAGGGCGAGCAGTACTTC. Translating it yields CASSYGGGGQGEQYF.

The CDR3 coding sequence is TGCGCCAGCAGCCCGCAAGCGGGAGGGTACACCGGGGAGCTGTTTTTT. Amino acids: CASSPQAGGYTGELFF. The chain is built from TRBV5-1 and TRBJ2-2; 10 bases line up with TRBD2. Germline V lookup: CDR1 SGHRS, CDR2 YFSETQ. The CDR3 consists of 16 residues. V shed 4 bases, J shed 3 bases, and the junction held 6 bases outside the gene matches.

The table lists this clone with a few counts. The V call is TRBV5-4, the J call TRBJ2-7, with TRBD2 matching 14 bases. Per germline, CDR1 SGHNT and CDR2 YYREEE (reference sequence). After removal of 4 bases from V and 6 bases from J, the junction contained 12 bases not matched to a gene. The CDR3 length is 17 residues. The CDR3 loop reads CASSPKRLAGGPGEQYF. The DNA of the CDR3 is TGTGCCAGCAGCCCAAAGCGACTAGCGGGAGGGCCGGGCGAGCAGTACTTC.

The chain combines TRBV15 with TRBJ2-1, with 11 bases aligning to TRBD2. The germline CDR1 and CDR2 sequences are LNHNV and YYDKDF (reference sequence). The CDR3 runs to 16 residues. Trimming took 6 bases from V and 2 from J; bases not matched to a gene: 6. CDR3 DNA: TGTGCCACCAGACCCGGGACTAGCGGACCCTACAATGAGCAGTTCTTC. The encoded protein is CATRPGTSGPYNEQFF.

The chain carries TRBV19 and TRBJ1-1; D is perhaps TRBD1 (5 bases). The CDR3 is 12 amino acids. From germline, CDR1 is LNHDA and CDR2 SQIVND (reference sequence). The ends were cut back, 2 bases at V and 8 bases at J, with 9 bases in the middle. The CDR3 DNA sequence: TGTGCCAGTAGTATAAGGGGCAGGGAAGCTTTCTTT. Encoded protein: CASSIRGREAFF.

To note about this clone: Other DNA sequences in this specimen translate into the identical CDR3. V is TRBV5-1 and J is TRBJ2-5, with D maybe TRBD1 (6 bases). V gave up 0 bases and J gave up 1 base, with 7 bases separating them. The CDR3 totals 14 residues. CDR1 and CDR2 from the germline V gene are SGHRS and YFSETQ. The CDR3 sequence is CASSLGTVQETQYF. The CDR3 DNA follows: TGCGCCAGCAGCTTGGGGACAGTCCAAGAGACCCAGTACTTC.

This sequence joins TRBV2 and TRBJ1-2; D gene uncertain. With 4 bases removed from V and 6 bases from J, the gap between germline ends came to 6 bases. The CDR3 covers 11 residues. Germline V gene data show CDR1 as SNHLY and CDR2 as FYNNEI. The CDR3 sequence is CASSATNGYTF. The CDR3 region has the DNA TGTGCCAGCAGTGCGACAAATGGCTACACCTTC.

The rearrangement joins TRBV19 to TRBJ2-1; 8 bases are shared with TRBD1. J was trimmed by 1 base and V by 7 bases; bases with no gene match: 9. Germline V gene lookup returns CDR1 LNHDA and CDR2 SQIVND (reference sequence). This CDR3 region has 16 residues. CDR3 bases: TGTGCCAGTATCGGCCGACAGGGGCTGTCCTACAATGAGCAGTTCTTC. This encodes CASIGRQGLSYNEQFF. The full variable domain, with the rest looked up from reference TRBV19 and TRBJ2-1, is DGGITQSPKYLFRKEGQNVTLSCEQNLNHDAMYWYRQDPGQGLRLIYYSQIVNDFQKGDIAEGYSVSREKKESFPLTVTSAQKNPTAFYLCASIGRQGLSYNEQFFGPGTRLTVL.

The J gene is TRBJ2-3, the V gene TRBV12-3 or TRBV12-4; D not resolved. The V end lost 3 bases, the J end lost 0 bases, and 4 bases lay between the germline ends. This CDR3 is built from 13 residues. The CDR3 sequence is CASSFLSTDTQYF. The DNA of the CDR3 is TGTGCCAGCAGTTTTCTAAGCACAGATACGCAGTATTTT.

The genes are TRBV5-4 and TRBJ2-6, with D unclear. Trimming pared 2 bases from V and 0 bases from J, leaving 6 bases between. CDR1 is SGHNT, CDR2 YYREEE, per germline (reference sequence). The CDR3 has 15 residues. CDR3 nucleotides: TGTGCCAGCAGCTTCCCCCGCTCTGGGGCCAACGTCCTGACTTTC. Amino acids: CASSFPRSGANVLTF.

This clone was observed a few times. This rearrangement joins TRBV5-1 to TRBJ2-3, with D perhaps TRBD2 (5 bases). This CDR3 contains 16 residues. Germline V gene data show CDR1 as SGHRS and CDR2 as YFSETQ. The ends were cut back, 0 bases at V and 0 bases at J, with 11 bases in the middle. The CDR3 DNA reads TGCGCCAGCAGCTTGGGGATCGTAGCGAGCACAGATACGCAGTATTTT. Amino acid sequence: CASSLGIVASTDTQYF.

The chain employs TRBV5-8 and TRBJ1-3; 7 bases map to TRBD1. V lost 2 bases to trimming and J lost 4 bases; unmatched junction nucleotides: 3. The CDR3 has 14 residues. Germline lookup yields CDR1 SGHTS and CDR2 YDEGEE. The CDR3 DNA sequence: TGTGCCAGCAGCTTAACAGGGGAAGGAAACACCATATATTTT. As protein: CASSLTGEGNTIYF.

This rearrangement joins TRBV28 to TRBJ2-5; tentatively, D is TRBD1 (6 bases). The CDR3 totals 14 residues. Trimming took off 5 bases at V and 5 bases at J, with 15 bases between the two ends. Germline V lookup: CDR1 MDHEN, CDR2 SYDVKM. The CDR3 nucleotides read TGTGCCAGCAGTCCCGTTAACAGGGTTGAGACCCAGTACTTC. Its protein product is CASSPVNRVETQYF. The full variable domain, completed using reference TRBV28 and TRBJ2-5, is DVKVTQSSRYLVKRTGEKVFLECVQDMDHENMFWYRQDPGLGLRLIYFSYDVKMKEKGDIPEGYSVSREKKERFSLILESASTNQTSMYLCASSPVNRVETQYFGPGTRLLVL.

This rearrangement joins TRBV9 to TRBJ1-5; TRBD1 matches at 12 bases. The CDR3 runs to 16 residues. Losses at the gene ends were 4 bases for V and 3 bases for J; bases not matched to a gene: 5. Germline lookup yields CDR1 SGDLS and CDR2 YYNGEE. CDR3 sequence reads: CASSPGTGGLNQPQHF. The CDR3 bases are TGTGCCAGCAGCCCCGGGACAGGGGGCCTCAATCAGCCCCAGCATTTT.

This chain uses TRBV15 with TRBJ2-5; the D gene is possibly TRBD1 (6 bases). Germline CDR1 is LNHNV and CDR2 is YYDKDF (reference sequence). This CDR3 contains 14 residues. V lost 6 bases, J lost 4 bases, and 15 bases lay in between. The DNA of the CDR3 is TGTGCCACCAGTACAGGGAAGTTAGGAGAGACCCAGTACTTC. Translation: CATSTGKLGETQYF.

For the CDR3, the DNA is TGTGCCAGCAGCTCCTACAGGGGGAATAGGTATGGCTACACCTTC. Protein sequence: CASSSYRGNRYGYTF. The chain has TRBV5-8 and TRBJ1-2, with 8 nucleotides matching TRBD1. CDR3 length equals 15 residues. CDR1 SGHTS and CDR2 YDEGEE come from the germline V gene. V trimming: 3 bases; J trimming: 5 bases; junction bases outside the gene matches: 9.

The table lists this clone with many counts. This chain connects TRBV3-1 (or the pseudogene TRBV3-2) to TRBJ1-3, with D uncertain. The CDR3 is 13 amino acids. Trimming shortened V by 0 bases and J by 16 bases, and 16 bases separated the two germline ends. The germline V gene encodes CDR1 LGHDT and CDR2 YNNKEL (reference sequence). In DNA form, the CDR3 reads TGTGCCAGCAGCCAAGATGTCCGGTCTGTTGCGTATTTT. It translates to CASSQDVRSVAYF.

The chain combines TRBV15 with TRBJ1-1; D is undetermined. Germline-derived CDR1 and CDR2 are LNHNV and YYDKDF (reference sequence). The CDR3 has 14 residues. V gave up 5 bases and J gave up 8 bases, with 18 bases separating them. CDR3 DNA: TGTGCCACCAGCTACCCGACGGTGACCGGGGAAGCTTTCTTT. Translated, it gives CATSYPTVTGEAFF.

Many counts were recorded for this clone. CDR3 sequence: CASSATSGRDTQYF. CDR3 nucleotide sequence: TGTGCCAGCAGTGCGACTAGCGGGAGAGATACGCAGTATTTT. The chain uses TRBV25-1 and TRBJ2-3, with 12 bases identical to TRBD2. V shed 4 bases, J shed 5 bases, and the junction held 1 base outside the gene matches. The length of the CDR3 is 14 residues. Germline V gene lookup returns CDR1 MGHDK and CDR2 SYGVNS.

The V call is TRBV21-1, the J call TRBJ1-1. TRBV21-1 is reported as a pseudogene. The CDR3 totals 11 residues. The CDR3 region is CAEILPPEAFF. The CDR3 nucleotides are TGTGCCGAGATTCTCCCCCCTGAAGCTTTCTTT.

The V call is TRBV2, the J call TRBJ2-5; a possible D gene is TRBD2 (6 bases). The CDR3 length is 13 residues. Trimming removed 7 bases at V and 4 bases at J, with 13 bases between. The germline gives CDR1 SNHLY, CDR2 FYNNEI. The CDR3: CASIRARGETQYF. The CDR3 region has the DNA TGTGCCAGCATCCGAGCGCGGGGAGAGACCCAGTACTTC.

The chain's CDR3 is CASSPGPAGGATQYF. The CDR3 nucleotides read TGTGCCAGCAGCCCTGGACCAGCGGGGGGGGCCACGCAGTATTTT. This chain uses TRBV11-3 with TRBJ2-3; 10 bases match TRBD2. The ends lost 5 bases at V and 9 bases at J; junction bases unmatched: 11. In germline, CDR1 is SGHNT, CDR2 YENEEA. The CDR3 is 15 amino acids. Full variable domain (missing parts from reference TRBV11-3 and TRBJ2-3): EAGVVQSPRYKIIEKKQPVAFWCNPISGHNTLYWYLQNLGQGPELLIRYENEEAVDDSQLPKDRFSAERLKGVDSTLKIQPAELGDSAVYLCASSPGPAGGATQYFGPGTRLTVL.

V and J are TRBV3-1 (or the pseudogene TRBV3-2) and TRBJ2-7; D gene uncertain. V was trimmed by 1 base and J by 0 bases, leaving 10 bases between them. Germline CDR1 reads LGHDT; CDR2 reads YNNKEL (reference sequence). The CDR3 spans 15 residues. The CDR3 region has the DNA TGTGCCAGCAGCCAAGGCTTAGCAGTCTCCTACGAGCAGTACTTC. It encodes CASSQGLAVSYEQYF.

The CDR3 coding sequence is TGTGCCAGCAGCCACGGACAGGATGGGGGAGATACGCAGTATTTT. Translated, it gives CASSHGQDGGDTQYF. The chain is built from TRBV7-9 and TRBJ2-3; 7 nucleotides align to TRBD1. The CDR3 runs to 15 residues. The germline gives CDR1 SEHNR, CDR2 FQNEAQ (reference sequence). V was pared by 5 bases and J by 5 bases, with 10 bases of the junction left unmatched. Looking up the rest from reference TRBV7-9 and TRBJ2-3 gives the full variable domain: DTGVSQNPRHKITKRGQNVTFRCDPISEHNRLYWYRQTLGQGPEFLTYFQNEAQLEKSRLLSDRFSAERPKGSFSTLEIQRTEQGDSAMYLCASSHGQDGGDTQYFGPGTRLTVL.

This clone was observed a single time. The CDR3 here is CATSSASGGPYEQYF. The CDR3, as DNA: TGTGCCACCAGTTCTGCCAGCGGGGGCCCCTACGAGCAGTACTTC. The chain links TRBV24-1 to TRBJ2-7, with 8 bases identical to TRBD2. From germline, CDR1 is KGHDR and CDR2 SFDVKD. The length of the CDR3 is 15 residues. The trim removed 6 bases at V and 2 bases at J, leaving 8 bases unmatched.

In this sample, this clone turned up many times. The chain employs TRBV28 and TRBJ2-7, with 12 bases matching TRBD1. CDR1 is MDHEN and CDR2 is SYDVKM in the germline V gene. The CDR3 covers 17 residues. V shed 2 bases and J 4 bases; nucleotides not matched to a gene: 9. In nucleotides, the CDR3 is TGTGCCAGCAGTTTAAACCCCCGGGACAGGGGGCGTTACGAGCAGTACTTC. Translation gives CASSLNPRDRGRYEQYF.

This chain links TRBV7-2 with TRBJ2-7, with TRBD2 identical over 11 bases. Germline values: CDR1 SGHTA, CDR2 FQGNSA. V lost 6 bases and J lost 2; bases outside the gene matches: 12. The CDR3 consists of 17 residues. CDR3 nucleotides: TGTGCCAGCAGTCGGATCCTTAGCGGGGGGGCCCCCTACGAGCAGTACTTC. Translated, it gives CASSRILSGGAPYEQYF.

The chain links TRBV19 to TRBJ1-2; D not resolved. Germline V gene lookup returns CDR1 LNHDA and CDR2 SQIVND (reference sequence). The CDR3 has 15 amino acids. Trimming shortened V by 3 bases and J by 4 bases, and 15 bases separated the two germline ends. The CDR3 spells CASSITGSASYGYTF. The CDR3 region has the DNA TGTGCCAGTAGTATCACGGGGAGCGCGAGCTATGGCTACACCTTC.

The chain employs TRBV14 and TRBJ2-7, with 12 bases identical to TRBD1. The CDR3 extends over 16 amino acids. The trim removed 5 bases at V and 5 bases at J, leaving 10 bases unmatched. Per the germline V gene, CDR1 is SGHDN and CDR2 is FVKESK. The CDR3 here is CASSLPGTGGRDEQYF. The CDR3 DNA follows: TGTGCCAGCAGCTTGCCCGGGACAGGGGGCCGCGACGAGCAGTACTTC.

This clone is a singleton in its sample. V usage is TRBV5-1 and J usage is TRBJ2-3, with TRBD2 identical over 9 bases. This CDR3 spans 17 amino acids. The germline V gene encodes CDR1 SGHRS and CDR2 YFSETQ. V lost 5 bases and J lost 5; bases outside the gene matches: 15. The CDR3 DNA sequence: TGCGCCAGCAGGAGGGGTAGCGGGAGCCCCCCGGTAGATACGCAGTATTTT. Amino acid sequence: CASRRGSGSPPVDTQYF.

The chain combines TRBV6-5 with TRBJ2-3; D gene ambiguous. The V end was cut by 1 base, the J end by 2 bases, with 7 bases between. CDR1 is MNHEY, CDR2 SVGAGI, per germline. This CDR3 is built from 14 residues. CDR3 nucleotides: TGTGCCAGCAGTTACTTCCCCATCACAGATACGCAGTATTTT. Protein product: CASSYFPITDTQYF.